This TCR beta chain is from a study of CD8 T cells in ankylosing spondylitis. Per germline, CDR1 SGHRS and CDR2 YFSETQ. CDR3 length: 14 residues. Trimming removed 5 bases from V and 5 bases from J; junction bases left unmatched: 4. This clonotype has at least ten counts. Its antigen is undetermined. Quantitative barcoded 5'-RACE was used to prepare TCR beta libraries. TCRdb re-called the 5' RACE reads with MiXCR, one entry per CDR3 protein. The sample yields 210,000 or so distinct CDR3 sequences, more than 25% seen once. Study-level findings and limits: Disease-linked clones reportedly showed significant enrichment in matched ankylosing spondylitis synovial fluid.

This receptor was taken from a male donor with ankylosing spondylitis or in good health (not recorded which). The sequencing input was blood, either unsorted or a sorted T cell fraction (not recorded which). The chain couples TRBV5-1 to TRBJ2-2; 9 nucleotides line up with TRBD1. The CDR3 bases are TGCGCCAGCAGTGCCGGGACAGGGACCGGGGAGCTGTTTTTT. Amino acids: CASSAGTGTGELFF.